The 13 T cell receptor beta chains given below trace back to one sample, sequenced in a study of blood T cells in healthy people across ages. Primed by a sample-barcoded 5' primer and a J-beta primer mix, a second PCR proceeded for about 7 to 12 cycles. TCRdb re-called the 5' RACE reads with MiXCR, one entry per CDR3 protein. The sample has about 580,000 distinct CDR3 sequences, roughly 48% seen once. The sample comprised blood. These receptors were taken from a man older than 75 in good health.

This clonotype was recorded only once. This chain joins TRBV20-1 and TRBJ1-2; 7 nucleotides match TRBD1. Germline CDR1 DFQATT, CDR2 SNEGSKA (reference sequence). The CDR3 totals 14 residues. V shed 6 bases and J 6 bases; nucleotides not matched to a gene: 13. The CDR3: CSAFLRQGTDGYTF. In nucleotides, the CDR3 is TGCAGTGCCTTCCTTAGACAGGGAACGGATGGCTACACCTTC.

The J gene is TRBJ2-1, the V gene TRBV10-3; 14 nucleotides agree with TRBD2. CDR1 is ENHRY, CDR2 SYGVKD, per germline. Trimming removed 6 bases from V and 0 bases from J; junction bases left unmatched: 1. The CDR3 is 16 residues long. CDR3 in amino acids: CAISGTSGGSYNEQFF. CDR3 DNA: TGTGCCATCAGCGGGACTAGCGGGGGCTCCTACAATGAGCAGTTCTTC.

This clonotype has more than one count but fewer than ten. CDR3 in DNA: TGTGCCAGCAGCTTAGCGCTAGGACAATACTACAATGAGCAGTTCTTC. Translated, it gives CASSLALGQYYNEQFF. The chain is built from TRBV7-2 and TRBJ2-1; possibly TRBD1 for D (5 bases). The V end was cut by 0 bases, the J end by 3 bases, with 12 bases between. In germline, CDR1 is SGHTA, CDR2 FQGNSA. This CDR3 has 16 amino acids. Looking up the rest from reference TRBV7-2 and TRBJ2-1 gives the full variable domain: GAGVSQSPSNKVTEKGKDVELRCDPISGHTALYWYRQSLGQGLEFLIYFQGNSAPDKSGLPSDRFSAERTGGSVSTLTIQRTQQEDSAVYLCASSLALGQYYNEQFFGPGTRLTVL.

This clonotype came up a few times. The J gene is TRBJ2-1, the V gene TRBV9; D is undetermined. Germline CDR1 is SGDLS and CDR2 is YYNGEE. The CDR3 contains 13 residues. V lost 0 bases and J lost 3, with 4 bases in between. The CDR3 DNA is TGTGCCAGCAGCGTAGGCGACTACAATGAGCAGTTCTTC. Translating it yields CASSVGDYNEQFF. The full variable domain, in which reference TRBV9 and TRBJ2-1 provide the parts outside the CDR3, is DSGVTQTPKHLITATGQRVTLRCSPRSGDLSVYWYQQSLDQGLQFLIQYYNGEERAKGNILERFSAQQFPDLHSELNLSSLELGDSALYFCASSVGDYNEQFFGPGTRLTVL.

The rearrangement links TRBV5-1 to TRBJ2-3, with unresolved D. Germline-derived CDR1 and CDR2 are SGHRS and YFSETQ. The CDR3 contains 16 residues. V lost 1 base to trimming and J lost 1 base, with 13 bases between them. The CDR3 protein is CASSLIRVIGTDTQYF. The CDR3 nucleotides read TGCGCCAGCAGCTTGATCCGGGTGATAGGCACAGATACGCAGTATTTT.

The rearrangement joins TRBV4-3 to TRBJ1-6, with D unclear. Germline loops: CDR1 LGHNA, CDR2 YSLEER. The V end was cut by 4 bases, the J end by 11 bases, with 9 bases between. This CDR3 has 12 residues. This chain's CDR3 is CASSLEGTPLHF. The DNA for the CDR3 is TGCGCCAGCAGCCTCGAGGGAACACCCCTCCACTTT.

This clonotype was seen a handful of times. This rearrangement joins TRBV7-2 to TRBJ1-1; D unresolved. V was cut by 5 bases and J by 0 bases, with 7 bases left in between. This CDR3 is built from 13 residues. Germline V gives CDR1 SGHTA, CDR2 FQGNSA. This chain's CDR3 is CASSPQMNTEAFF. CDR3 in DNA: TGTGCCAGCAGCCCGCAGATGAACACTGAAGCTTTCTTT. Full variable domain (missing parts from reference TRBV7-2 and TRBJ1-1): GAGVSQSPSNKVTEKGKDVELRCDPISGHTALYWYRQSLGQGLEFLIYFQGNSAPDKSGLPSDRFSAERTGGSVSTLTIQRTQQEDSAVYLCASSPQMNTEAFFGQGTRLTVV.

The genes are TRBV7-9 and TRBJ1-4; 7 nucleotides align to TRBD1. This CDR3 region has 14 residues. Germline trimming cut 6 bases from V and 3 bases from J; bases unmatched to any gene: 4. Germline V CDR1 and CDR2: SEHNR, FQNEAQ (reference sequence). In DNA form, the CDR3 reads TGTGCCAGCAGTACCGGGACAGCTAATGAAAAACTGTTTTTT. Translating gives CASSTGTANEKLFF.

The chain joins TRBV21-1 to TRBJ1-5; the tabulated D call, TRBD1, remains unverified against the DNA. TRBV21-1 is designated a pseudogene. The CDR3 has 16 residues. The CDR3 DNA sequence: TGTGCCAGCAACAAAGCATACAGGGGGCGAAATCAGCCCCAGCATTTT. Translation: CASNKAYRGRNQPQHF.

The chain employs TRBV6-5 and TRBJ1-6, with 10 bases fitting TRBD1. CDR3 size: 14 residues. J was trimmed by 10 bases and V by 5 bases; bases with no gene match: 5. The germline gives CDR1 MNHEY, CDR2 SVGAGI. CDR3 DNA sequence: TGTGCCAGCAGTCCTGGACAGGGGGTATCACCCCTCCACTTT. It translates to CASSPGQGVSPLHF.

V is TRBV20-1 and J is TRBJ2-7; D possibly corresponds to TRBD2 (5 bases). From germline, CDR1 is DFQATT and CDR2 SNEGSKA (reference sequence). Trimming cost V 3 bases and J 2 bases, with 14 bases left between them. The CDR3 contains 14 residues. CDR3 loop: CSASSVERTYEQYF. CDR3 nucleotide sequence: TGCAGTGCTAGTTCTGTCGAGCGGACCTACGAGCAGTACTTC.

V usage is TRBV28 and J usage is TRBJ1-2; D remains ambiguous. V shed 10 bases and J shed 5 bases, with 17 bases lying between them. The CDR3 extends over 13 amino acids. Looked up from germline, CDR1 is MDHEN and CDR2 is SYDVKM. The CDR3 loop reads CATLPTQDYGYTF. CDR3 sequence (DNA): TGTGCCACCCTACCGACTCAAGATTATGGCTACACCTTC.

This chain connects TRBV5-6 to TRBJ2-1, with D maybe TRBD2 (6 bases). Between the trimmed V and J ends, which lost 0 bases and 8 bases, there was a span of 15 bases. The CDR3 is 15 amino acids. Germline CDR1 and CDR2: SGHDT and YYEEEE. The CDR3 loop is CASSLGFSGGYEQFF. Here the CDR3 DNA reads TGTGCCAGCAGCTTGGGGTTTAGCGGCGGTTATGAGCAGTTCTTC.